Below are 14 T cell receptor beta chains sequenced from a single sample in a study of blood T cell repertoires in COVID-19. TCRdb's table, derived via immunoSEQ multiplex PCR, lists solely in-frame clones and lacks some. The sample includes about 87,000 clones, around 81% of them seen just once. Sample: peripheral blood. The receptors stem from a woman aged 70-85 years with acute or convalescent COVID-19.

This clone was seen just once. The chain is built from TRBV29-1 and TRBJ2-5; weak D call: TRBD1 (6 bases). The germline V gene encodes CDR1 SQVTM and CDR2 ANQGSEA. The CDR3 covers 12 residues. CDR3 amino acids: CSCEGVKETQYF. Written as DNA, the CDR3 is TGCAGTTGCGAGGGGGTGAAAGAGACCCAGTACTTC.

On this clone: Other DNA sequences in the sample encode the same CDR3. The V and J genes are TRBV18 and TRBJ1-1, with 9 bases that match TRBD1. This CDR3 has 14 residues. The germline V gene encodes CDR1 KGHSH and CDR2 LQKENI. V was pared by 2 bases and J by 4 bases, with 2 bases of the junction left unmatched. This chain's CDR3 is CASSPGTGSTEAFF. The CDR3 coding sequence is TGTGCCAGCTCACCAGGGACAGGGAGCACTGAAGCTTTCTTT.

The chain uses TRBV18 and TRBJ2-1; weak D call: TRBD1 (6 bases). The ends were cut back, 2 bases at V and 3 bases at J, with 20 bases in the middle. CDR1 is KGHSH, CDR2 LQKENI, per germline. CDR3 length: 18 residues. The CDR3 here is CASSPYISSGTSYNEQFF. CDR3 sequence (DNA): TGTGCCAGCTCACCATATATCTCCTCCGGGACAAGCTACAATGAGCAGTTCTTC. The full variable domain, rest sourced from reference TRBV18 and TRBJ2-1, is NAGVMQNPRHLVRRRGQEARLRCSPMKGHSHVYWYRQLPEEGLKFMVYLQKENIIDESGMPKERFSAEFPKEGPSILRIQQVVRGDSAAYFCASSPYISSGTSYNEQFFGPGTRLTVL.

The chain joins TRBV19 to TRBJ1-5; no clear D gene. V lost 4 bases to trimming and J lost 4 bases, with 5 bases between them. The CDR3 runs 12 residues. In germline, CDR1 is LNHDA, CDR2 SQIVND (reference sequence). CDR3 bases: TGTGCCAGTAGTACGTCTAATCAGCCCCAGCATTTT. Translated, it gives CASSTSNQPQHF.

The chain employs TRBV28 and TRBJ1-3; the D gene is possibly TRBD1 (5 bases). The length of the CDR3 is 15 residues. Trimming removed 4 bases at V and 4 bases at J, with 14 bases between. From germline, CDR1 is MDHEN and CDR2 SYDVKM. The CDR3 DNA is TGTGCCAGCAGTTATTGGACAAATATCGGAAACACCATATATTTT. Its translation is CASSYWTNIGNTIYF.

V and J are TRBV3-1 (or the pseudogene TRBV3-2) and TRBJ2-4; possibly TRBD2 for D (5 bases). In germline, CDR1 is LGHDT, CDR2 YNNKEL (reference sequence). Trimming took off 0 bases at V and 0 bases at J, with 9 bases between the two ends. The CDR3 contains 16 residues. CDR3 DNA: TGTGCCAGCAGCCAAGACACGGACTTAGCCAAAAACATTCAGTACTTC. Translated, it gives CASSQDTDLAKNIQYF.

This clone was found a few times. V and J are TRBV11-3 and TRBJ1-3; possibly TRBD1 for D (5 bases). CDR1 and CDR2 from the germline V gene are SGHNT and YENEEA. Trimming pared 0 bases from V and 2 bases from J, leaving 11 bases between. The CDR3 sequence is 16 residues long. The CDR3 coding sequence is TGTGCCAGCAGCTTAGAAGGTGCGGGGGCTGGAAACACCATATATTTT. Amino acid sequence: CASSLEGAGAGNTIYF.

This clone has more than one count but fewer than ten. V is TRBV18 and J is TRBJ1-1, with D unresolved. Germline lookup yields CDR1 KGHSH and CDR2 LQKENI. The V end was cut by 3 bases, the J end by 0 bases, with 8 bases between. This CDR3 comprises 14 residues. The CDR3 DNA follows: TGTGCCAGCTCACCCCGGAGGATGAACACTGAAGCTTTCTTT. Its protein is CASSPRRMNTEAFF.

V and J are TRBV28 and TRBJ1-5; TRBD1 matches at 8 bases. Germline CDR1 is MDHEN and CDR2 is SYDVKM. V gave up 1 base and J gave up 4 bases; unmatched junction bases: 3. The CDR3 consists of 15 residues. The chain's CDR3 is CASSLFWDRNQPQHF. The DNA of the CDR3 is TGTGCCAGCAGTTTATTTTGGGACAGGAATCAGCCCCAGCATTTT.

This chain links TRBV19 with TRBJ2-5; no firm D call. The CDR3 extends over 13 amino acids. V lost 4 bases to trimming and J lost 0 bases, with 6 bases between them. Looked up from germline, CDR1 is LNHDA and CDR2 is SQIVND (reference sequence). The CDR3 region has the DNA TGTGCCAGTAGTACCGGGTACCAAGAGACCCAGTACTTC. Protein sequence: CASSTGYQETQYF.

A few counts support this clone. The chain employs TRBV7-9 and TRBJ2-7; TRBD2 aligns across 10 bases. CDR3 length: 15 residues. Trimming took 5 bases from V and 2 from J; bases not matched to a gene: 6. Germline assignment: CDR1 SEHNR and CDR2 FQNEAQ (reference sequence). The CDR3 DNA is TGTGCCAGCAGCCCGGGACTAGCGAAGCCCTACGAGCAGTACTTC. This codes for CASSPGLAKPYEQYF.

In this sample, this clone turned up a few times. As DNA, the CDR3 is TGTGCCTGGGACTCTGGACAGACTCCTTATAGCAATCAGCCCCAGCATTTT. It translates to CAWDSGQTPYSNQPQHF. V and J are TRBV30 and TRBJ1-5, with D perhaps TRBD1 (6 bases). The CDR3 is made up of 17 amino acids. Germline CDR1 and CDR2: GTSNPN and SVGIG (reference sequence). Trimming shortened V by 5 bases and J by 0 bases, and 20 bases separated the two germline ends.

A single count supports this clone. This chain connects TRBV27 to TRBJ1-1, with D perhaps matching TRBD1 (5 bases). V was clipped by 7 bases and J by 0 bases, with 12 bases between them. Germline V gene sequence: CDR1 MNHEY, CDR2 SMNVEV (reference sequence). CDR3 size: 14 residues. The CDR3 DNA is TGTGCCAGCAAAGGGGCAGATATGAACACTGAAGCTTTCTTT. This translates into CASKGADMNTEAFF.

The V gene is TRBV28, the J gene TRBJ1-5; D is unclear. V lost 2 bases and J 7 bases, leaving 6 bases between the germline ends. The CDR3 sequence is 12 residues long. Looked up from germline, CDR1 is MDHEN and CDR2 is SYDVKM. CDR3: CASSLIPQPQHF. CDR3 nucleotides: TGTGCCAGCAGTTTAATTCCACAGCCCCAGCATTTT.